The following is a TCR beta chain sequence with its context. The germline CDR1 and CDR2 sequences are SEHNR and FQNEAQ (reference sequence). V was pared by 6 bases and J by 0 bases, with 8 bases of the junction left unmatched. CDR3 size: 15 residues. The table came from immunoSEQ multiplex PCR; TCRdb's copy has only in-frame clones and leaves some out. Of 150,000 to 200,000 clones in the sample, 80% are singletons; the top ten hold 5.5% to 8.5%. These data belong to a study of blood T cell repertoires in COVID-19. As for the study in general: COVID-19 samples collected from the United States, Italy and Spain covered acute and convalescent phases.

The sequence was collected from a man in his 60s with acute or convalescent COVID-19. Sequencing was carried out using peripheral blood. The chain recombines TRBV7-9 with TRBJ2-7, with 7 nucleotides matching TRBD1. Here the CDR3 reads CASSDDRARSYEQYF. CDR3 nucleotide sequence: TGTGCCAGCAGTGATGACAGGGCCCGCTCCTACGAGCAGTACTTC.